This T cell receptor beta chain was sequenced during a study of blood T cell repertoires in COVID-19. The wider study: Acute and convalescent COVID-19 samples came from the United States, Italy and Spain. PBMCs, B-cell-depleted T cells, or T cells provided the cDNA or gDNA that made up the material.

Original handling: Reference gene primers were amplified, and this amplification served to estimate nucleated cell counts. Clones were sequenced by immunoSEQ multiplex PCR, and TCRdb holds only the in-frame ones, with some missing. V, J and clone size derive from that table, while D and trimming were established from the DNA sequence. The sample lists 120,000 or so clones, approximately 83% occurring once. This clone was seen a handful of times. The receptor comes from a woman aged 65 to 85 with acute or convalescent COVID-19. The sequenced sample consisted of peripheral blood.

CDR3 sequence: CATSRTTGEDVNYGYTF. In nucleotides, the CDR3 is TGTGCCACCAGCAGGACGACAGGAGAGGATGTAAACTATGGCTACACCTTC. The chain employs TRBV15 and TRBJ1-2; possible D gene TRBD1, 6 bases. CDR1 and CDR2 (germline): LNHNV, YYDKDF (reference sequence). Deletions cut 3 bases from V and 2 bases from J, with 19 bases between. The CDR3 extends over 17 amino acids.